The next 7 T cell receptor beta chains were all read from a single sample in a study of cytomegalovirus exposure and HLA in healthy donors. Both 60 Vbeta primers and 13 Jbeta primers went into the PCR. Some clones are missing from TCRdb's copy, which holds only in-frame ones; the method was immunoSEQ multiplex PCR. The sample has 180,000 or so clones; approximately 73% are singletons. The sequenced sample consisted of PBMCs. The receptors stem from a woman aged 25 to 39 in good health and CMV-seropositive.

The chain has TRBV27 and TRBJ2-7, with D perhaps TRBD2 (5 bases). Germline CDR1 reads MNHEY; CDR2 reads SMNVEV (reference sequence). The CDR3 has 14 residues. V was shortened by 2 bases and J by 3 bases, with 11 bases between the two germline ends. The CDR3 reads CASSLHLTSYEQYF. CDR3 DNA: TGTGCCAGCAGTTTACACCTTACTAGCTACGAGCAGTACTTC.

This clone was counted a few times. This chain joins TRBV7-2 and TRBJ1-6; D remains unclear. From germline, CDR1 is SGHTA and CDR2 FQGNSA. The CDR3 sequence is 13 residues long. The V and J ends lost 4 bases and 4 bases respectively, with 5 bases between them. CDR3 in DNA: TGTGCCAGCAGCTCGGTTTATAATTCACCCCTCCACTTT. Amino acid sequence: CASSSVYNSPLHF.

V is TRBV27 and J is TRBJ1-1; the match to TRBD1 covers 8 bases. Germline CDR1 is MNHEY and CDR2 is SMNVEV (reference sequence). V lost 7 bases, J lost 7 bases, and 8 bases stayed unmatched. This CDR3 contains 13 residues. CDR3 coding DNA: TGTGCCAGCACCTCCAGGGGGCGCGGTGAAGCTTTCTTT. This codes for CASTSRGRGEAFF.

About this clone: Mismatch with germline at one junction end may stem from a read error. This rearrangement joins TRBV27 to TRBJ2-6; TRBD2 aligns across 8 bases. This CDR3 is built from 14 residues. Germline CDR1 MNHEY, CDR2 SMNVEV (reference sequence). CDR3 loop: CASYGGRGANGLTF. CDR3 DNA: TGTGCCTCCTACGGGGGGCGGGGGGCCAACGGCCTGACTTTC.

This chain connects TRBV19 to TRBJ1-2; 7 nucleotides line up with TRBD1. J was trimmed by 0 bases and V by 7 bases; bases with no gene match: 14. Germline loops: CDR1 LNHDA, CDR2 SQIVND (reference sequence). The CDR3 spans 17 residues. In DNA, the CDR3 is TGTGCCAGTACCCGAAGAGGGACAGCGACAACTAACTATGGCTACACCTTC. Translation: CASTRRGTATTNYGYTF.

Regarding this clone: One end of the junction fails to match germline, which may point to a read error. The V gene is TRBV7-8, the J gene TRBJ1-5; 8 bases line up with TRBD1. Germline CDR1 and CDR2: SGHVS and FQNEAQ. The CDR3 extends over 14 amino acids. The CDR3 DNA sequence: TGTGCCAGCAGCTTTGGACAGGGCAACCAGCCCCAGCATTTT. This encodes CASSFGQGNQPQHF.

The chain recombines TRBV6-6 with TRBJ2-3, with TRBD2 identical over 12 bases. Trimming took 6 bases from V and 4 from J; bases not matched to a gene: 2. This CDR3 comprises 14 residues. Per germline, CDR1 MNHNY and CDR2 SVGAGI (reference sequence). The CDR3 spells CASRLAGGPDTQYF. The CDR3 DNA sequence: TGTGCCAGCAGGCTAGCGGGGGGGCCAGATACGCAGTATTTT.